These 24 T cell receptor beta chains were sequenced from one sample in a study of cytomegalovirus exposure and HLA in healthy donors. PCR was performed using 60 Vbeta and 13 Jbeta primers. Produced via immunoSEQ multiplex PCR; TCRdb's table is partial and in-frame only. The table has around 140,000 clones, 75% to 85% seen once. Sequencing used PBMCs. The receptors come from a woman younger than 35 in good health and CMV-seropositive.

The V and J genes are TRBV11-2 and TRBJ1-1; D unclear. Trimming stripped 8 bases from V and 6 bases from J, with 10 bases between. The CDR3 covers 11 residues. Germline V lookup: CDR1 SGHAT, CDR2 FQNNGV. The CDR3 region is CASRGGPEAFF. CDR3 nucleotide sequence: TGTGCCAGCCGCGGAGGGCCTGAAGCTTTCTTT. The full variable domain, with the rest looked up from reference TRBV11-2 and TRBJ1-1, is EAGVAQSPRYKIIEKRQSVAFWCNPISGHATLYWYQQILGQGPKLLIQFQNNGVVDDSQLPKDRFSAERLKGVDSTLKIQPAKLEDSAVYLCASRGGPEAFFGQGTRLTVV.

This sequence joins TRBV10-3 and TRBJ1-1; 11 bases line up with TRBD1. Germline loops: CDR1 ENHRY, CDR2 SYGVKD. The CDR3 runs 14 residues. The ends lost 5 bases at V and 5 bases at J; junction bases unmatched: 4. CDR3 nucleotides: TGTGCCATCAGTTCAGGACAGGGGGCAACTGAAGCTTTCTTT. Translation: CAISSGQGATEAFF.

The genes are TRBV5-6 and TRBJ2-5; TRBD1 aligns across 8 bases. V shed 0 bases and J 5 bases; nucleotides not matched to a gene: 6. CDR1 SGHDT and CDR2 YYEEEE come from the germline V gene. There are 15 residues in the CDR3. The CDR3 nucleotides are TGTGCCAGCAGCTTGGACAGGGGGAAAGAGGAGACCCAGTACTTC. It translates to CASSLDRGKEETQYF.

The J gene is TRBJ1-5, the V gene TRBV2; 8 bases agree with TRBD1. With V trimmed by 2 bases and J by 6 bases, 18 bases remained unmatched. This CDR3 contains 19 residues. Germline lookup yields CDR1 SNHLY and CDR2 FYNNEI. The CDR3 is CASSEWGQALGVARQPQHF. CDR3 coding DNA: TGTGCCAGCAGTGAATGGGGACAGGCCCTGGGTGTAGCGCGTCAGCCCCAGCATTTT.

The chain uses TRBV28 and TRBJ1-6; D ambiguous. The CDR3 loop spans 15 amino acids. Trimming removed 7 bases from V and 1 base from J, with 11 bases in between. Germline V lookup: CDR1 MDHEN, CDR2 SYDVKM. DNA for the CDR3: TGTGCCAGCACTCAGAGGGATTCCTATAATTCACCCCTCCACTTT. Translating gives CASTQRDSYNSPLHF.

V and J are TRBV6-5 and TRBJ2-7, with D possibly TRBD1 on 6 matching bases. V lost 0 bases to trimming and J lost 3 bases, with 9 bases between them. The germline gives CDR1 MNHEY, CDR2 SVGAGI. The CDR3 totals 14 residues. CDR3 loop: CASSYSQGFYEQYF. The CDR3 nucleotides read TGTGCCAGCAGTTACTCACAGGGATTCTACGAGCAGTACTTC.

This rearrangement joins TRBV19 to TRBJ2-7; 9 bases map to TRBD1. The CDR3 sequence is 16 residues long. Trimming at V came to 6 bases and at J to 4 bases, leaving 13 bases not matched to a gene. Germline CDR1 LNHDA, CDR2 SQIVND (reference sequence). The CDR3 is CASRTITGTGPYEQYF. In DNA form, the CDR3 reads TGTGCCAGTAGAACCATTACCGGGACAGGGCCGTACGAGCAGTACTTC.

The rearrangement uses TRBV7-8 and TRBJ2-1; D is perhaps TRBD2 (6 bases). CDR1 is SGHVS and CDR2 is FQNEAQ in the germline V gene. V was trimmed by 8 bases and J by 2 bases, leaving 13 bases between them. The CDR3 consists of 14 residues. DNA for the CDR3: TGTGCCAGCCGACACCCGGGGGCCTACAATGAGCAGTTCTTC. Amino acids: CASRHPGAYNEQFF.

This clone showed up just a few times. This CDR3 is CASSLAGVNQYF. Here the CDR3 DNA reads TGTGCCAGCAGCCTAGCGGGGGTAAATCAGTACTTC. The chain joins TRBV14 to TRBJ2-4, with TRBD2 matching over 9 bases. The CDR3 is made up of 12 amino acids. Germline-derived CDR1 and CDR2 are SGHDN and FVKESK. With V trimmed by 4 bases and J by 12 bases, 4 bases remained unmatched. Based on the CDR3 plus reference TRBV14 and TRBJ2-4, the full variable domain is EAGVTQFPSHSVIEKGQTVTLRCDPISGHDNLYWYRRVMGKEIKFLLHFVKESKQDESGMPNNRFLAERTGGTYSTLKVQPAELEDSGVYFCASSLAGVNQYFGAGTRLSVL.

The chain has TRBV9 and TRBJ2-3; a weak D match, TRBD2 (6 bases). V shed 0 bases and J shed 2 bases, with 19 bases lying between them. The CDR3 has 18 residues. Germline values: CDR1 SGDLS, CDR2 YYNGEE. In DNA form, the CDR3 reads TGTGCCAGCAGCGTAGGCCCGCTCGGGGGAGGAACCACAGATACGCAGTATTTT. It is translated as CASSVGPLGGGTTDTQYF. Together with reference TRBV9 and TRBJ2-3, the CDR3 gives the full variable domain: DSGVTQTPKHLITATGQRVTLRCSPRSGDLSVYWYQQSLDQGLQFLIQYYNGEERAKGNILERFSAQQFPDLHSELNLSSLELGDSALYFCASSVGPLGGGTTDTQYFGPGTRLTVL.

The table lists this clone with a few counts. The chain combines TRBV2 with TRBJ2-7; 8 bases map to TRBD1. The CDR3 is 15 residues long. Trimming cost V 0 bases and J 4 bases; bases outside gene matches: 5. The germline CDR1 and CDR2 sequences are SNHLY and FYNNEI. CDR3 in amino acids: CASSEARGPIYEQYF. The CDR3 region has the DNA TGTGCCAGCAGTGAAGCCAGGGGGCCCATTTACGAGCAGTACTTC.

V is TRBV5-4 and J is TRBJ1-2; no clear D gene. Deletions cut 9 bases from V and 0 bases from J, with 9 bases between. The CDR3 runs 12 residues. The germline V gene encodes CDR1 SGHNT and CDR2 YYREEE (reference sequence). The CDR3 DNA reads as TGTGCCATGCGAGAGGCTAACTATGGCTACACCTTC. Translating it yields CAMREANYGYTF.

This chain connects TRBV6-1 to TRBJ1-2; 9 positions agree with TRBD1. The V and J ends lost 3 bases and 2 bases, in that order; junction bases with no gene match: 7. Germline CDR1 is MNHNS and CDR2 is SASEGT. The CDR3 has 16 residues. The CDR3 is CASSDPRTGENYGYTF. The CDR3 region has the DNA TGTGCCAGCAGTGACCCTAGGACAGGGGAAAACTATGGCTACACCTTC.

The chain employs TRBV19 and TRBJ1-5; the match to TRBD1 covers 10 bases. Germline CDR1 reads LNHDA; CDR2 reads SQIVND (reference sequence). CDR3 size: 18 residues. The J segment lost 1 base and the V segment lost 3 bases, leaving 9 bases of the junction unmatched. CDR3 sequence: CASSIDRGPGSSNQPQHF. In nucleotides, the CDR3 is TGTGCCAGTAGTATTGACAGGGGGCCAGGATCAAGCAATCAGCCCCAGCATTTT.

The J gene is TRBJ2-7, the V gene TRBV5-1; D perhaps matches TRBD2 (7 bases). CDR3 size: 13 residues. Trimming took 2 bases from V and 6 from J, leaving 12 bases between them. Germline assignment: CDR1 SGHRS and CDR2 YFSETQ. This CDR3 reads CASSFSRGGEQYF. CDR3 sequence (DNA): TGCGCCAGCAGCTTCTCAAGGGGGGGCGAGCAGTACTTC.

The chain couples TRBV4-1 to TRBJ1-4; D is unclear. V lost 0 bases and J 0 bases, leaving 14 bases between the germline ends. Germline values: CDR1 MGHRA, CDR2 YSYEKL. This CDR3 is built from 18 residues. The DNA of the CDR3 is TGCGCCAGCAGCCAAGATCGAGTGGGAGGAACAACTAATGAAAAACTGTTTTTT. Protein: CASSQDRVGGTTNEKLFF.

The genes are TRBV10-1 and TRBJ1-2; D ambiguous. The CDR3 has 13 amino acids. Germline lookup yields CDR1 WNHNN and CDR2 SYGVQD (reference sequence). The V end was cut by 0 bases, the J end by 5 bases, with 7 bases between. The CDR3 DNA sequence: TGCGCCAGCAGTGAGTCGGCAGTTTATGGCTACACCTTC. Protein sequence: CASSESAVYGYTF.

This chain connects TRBV7-6 to TRBJ1-6; possible D gene TRBD1, 5 bases. The CDR3 has 15 amino acids. Per the germline V gene, CDR1 is SGHVS and CDR2 is FNYEAQ. Trimming stripped 1 base from V and 6 bases from J, with 10 bases between. CDR3 sequence (DNA): TGTGCCAGCAGCTTAGAATCAGGGATTAATTCACCCCTCCACTTT. This codes for CASSLESGINSPLHF.

V and J are TRBV19 and TRBJ2-2, with D possibly TRBD1 on 5 matching bases. Germline values: CDR1 LNHDA, CDR2 SQIVND (reference sequence). The CDR3 consists of 13 residues. V shed 7 bases and J shed 6 bases, with 12 bases lying between them. CDR3 sequence reads: CASKTRVAGELFF. In DNA, the CDR3 is TGTGCCAGTAAGACCAGGGTCGCCGGGGAGCTGTTTTTT.

The chain's CDR3 is CASTFRGIVNSPLHF. The DNA of the CDR3 is TGCGCCAGCACCTTCCGGGGGATCGTGAATTCACCCCTCCACTTT. The rearrangement uses TRBV10-2 and TRBJ1-6, with D possibly TRBD1 on 5 matching bases. The V end was cut by 7 bases, the J end by 7 bases, with 17 bases between. From germline, CDR1 is WSHSY and CDR2 SAAADI. This CDR3 spans 15 amino acids.

This clone came up once. This chain connects TRBV6-5 to TRBJ1-6; a weak D match, TRBD1 (5 bases). V lost 1 base to trimming and J lost 8 bases, with 9 bases between them. This CDR3 comprises 14 residues. The germline V gene has CDR1 MNHEY and CDR2 SVGAGI. CDR3 nucleotides: TGTGCCAGCAGTTACTTGGCCAGGGATTCACCCCTCCACTTT. It encodes CASSYLARDSPLHF.

J is TRBJ2-1 and V is TRBV7-2; TRBD1 agrees at 10 bases. CDR3 length: 15 amino acids. Trimming removed 5 bases from V and 4 bases from J; junction bases left unmatched: 5. Per the germline V gene, CDR1 is SGHTA and CDR2 is FQGNSA. The CDR3 loop reads CASSRGQGGYNEQFF. DNA of the CDR3: TGTGCCAGCAGCCGAGGACAGGGGGGTTACAATGAGCAGTTCTTC. Combining the CDR3 with reference TRBV7-2 and TRBJ2-1 gives the whole variable domain GAGVSQSPSNKVTEKGKDVELRCDPISGHTALYWYRQSLGQGLEFLIYFQGNSAPDKSGLPSDRFSAERTGGSVSTLTIQRTQQEDSAVYLCASSRGQGGYNEQFFGPGTRLTVL.

This chain connects TRBV30 to TRBJ2-2, with D tentatively TRBD1 (5 bases). Germline V gene data show CDR1 as GTSNPN and CDR2 as SVGIG (reference sequence). The V end lost 0 bases, the J end lost 3 bases, and 8 bases lay between the germline ends. CDR3 length equals 14 residues. CDR3 DNA sequence: TGTGCCTGGAGTGTACGCAGGGACACCGGGGAGCTGTTTTTT. Translation gives CAWSVRRDTGELFF.

This clone was detected once. CDR3 sequence (DNA): TGTGCCAGCAGTGATCGTGGACAGGGGGCGATCACTGAAGCTTTCTTT. Translation: CASSDRGQGAITEAFF. The rearrangement links TRBV6-1 to TRBJ1-1; 11 bases match TRBD1. The length of the CDR3 is 16 residues. V trimming: 3 bases; J trimming: 4 bases; junction bases outside the gene matches: 7. The V gene's germline CDR1 is MNHNS and CDR2 SASEGT.